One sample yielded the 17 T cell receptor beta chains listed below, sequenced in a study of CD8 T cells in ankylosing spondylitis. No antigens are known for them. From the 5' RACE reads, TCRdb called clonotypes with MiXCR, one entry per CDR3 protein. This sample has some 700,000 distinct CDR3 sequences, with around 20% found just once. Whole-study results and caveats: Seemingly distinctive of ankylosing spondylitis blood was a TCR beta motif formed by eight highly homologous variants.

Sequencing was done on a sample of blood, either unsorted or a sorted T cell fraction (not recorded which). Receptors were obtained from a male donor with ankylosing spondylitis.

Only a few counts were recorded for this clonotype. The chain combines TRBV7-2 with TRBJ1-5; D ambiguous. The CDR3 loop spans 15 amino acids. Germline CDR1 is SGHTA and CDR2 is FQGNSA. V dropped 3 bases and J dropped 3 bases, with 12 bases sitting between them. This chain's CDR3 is CASSFDGEANQPQHF. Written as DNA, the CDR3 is TGTGCCAGCAGCTTCGATGGGGAGGCCAATCAGCCCCAGCATTTT.

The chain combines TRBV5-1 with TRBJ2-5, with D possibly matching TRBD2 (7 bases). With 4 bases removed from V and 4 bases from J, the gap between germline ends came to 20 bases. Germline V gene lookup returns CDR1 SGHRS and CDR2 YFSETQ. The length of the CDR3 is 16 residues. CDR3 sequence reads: CASSVSPGGQIETQYF. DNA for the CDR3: TGCGCCAGCAGCGTTTCCCCGGGGGGCCAGATAGAGACCCAGTACTTC. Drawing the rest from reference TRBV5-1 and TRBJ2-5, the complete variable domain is KAGVTQTPRYLIKTRGQQVTLSCSPISGHRSVSWYQQTPGQGLQFLFEYFSETQRNKGNFPGRFSGRQFSNSRSEMNVSTLELGDSALYLCASSVSPGGQIETQYFGPGTRLLVL.

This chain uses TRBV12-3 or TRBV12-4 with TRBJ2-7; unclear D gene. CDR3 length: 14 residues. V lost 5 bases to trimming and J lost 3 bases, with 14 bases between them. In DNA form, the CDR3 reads TGTGCCAGCAGTCCCCCGACACTTTTCTACGAGCAGTACTTC. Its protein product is CASSPPTLFYEQYF.

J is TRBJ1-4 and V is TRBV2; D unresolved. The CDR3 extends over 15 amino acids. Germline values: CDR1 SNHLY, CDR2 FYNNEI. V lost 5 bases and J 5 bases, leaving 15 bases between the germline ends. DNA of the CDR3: TGTGCCAGCAGTTCCGCCGCAGCTAGAAATGAAAAACTGTTTTTT. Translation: CASSSAAARNEKLFF.

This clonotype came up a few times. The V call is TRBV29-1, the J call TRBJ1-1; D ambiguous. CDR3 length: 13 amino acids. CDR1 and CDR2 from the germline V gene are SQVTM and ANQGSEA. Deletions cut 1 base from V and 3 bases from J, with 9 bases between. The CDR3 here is CSVEGEEDTEAFF. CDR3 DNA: TGCAGCGTTGAAGGGGAGGAGGACACTGAAGCTTTCTTT.

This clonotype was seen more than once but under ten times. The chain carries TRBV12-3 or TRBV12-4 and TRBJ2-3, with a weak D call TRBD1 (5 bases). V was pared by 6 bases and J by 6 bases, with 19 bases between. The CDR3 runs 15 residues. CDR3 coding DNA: TGTGCCAGCAGCCCCCTTAGGGGTTCGCTGGATACGCAGTATTTT. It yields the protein CASSPLRGSLDTQYF.

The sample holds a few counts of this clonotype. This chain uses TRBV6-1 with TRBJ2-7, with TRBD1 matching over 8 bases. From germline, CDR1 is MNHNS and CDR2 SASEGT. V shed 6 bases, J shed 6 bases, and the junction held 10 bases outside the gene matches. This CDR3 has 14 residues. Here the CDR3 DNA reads TGTGCCAGCAGATCGTGGCAGGGGGCTCGCGAGCAGTACTTC. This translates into CASRSWQGAREQYF.

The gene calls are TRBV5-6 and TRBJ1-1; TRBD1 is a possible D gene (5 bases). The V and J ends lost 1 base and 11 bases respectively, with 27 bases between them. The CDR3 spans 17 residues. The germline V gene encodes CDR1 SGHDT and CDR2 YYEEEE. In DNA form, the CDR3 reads TGTGCCAGCAGCTTGTTTTCTCCCAGGGACGGCCCCCCAGGGGCTTTCTTT. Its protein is CASSLFSPRDGPPGAFF.

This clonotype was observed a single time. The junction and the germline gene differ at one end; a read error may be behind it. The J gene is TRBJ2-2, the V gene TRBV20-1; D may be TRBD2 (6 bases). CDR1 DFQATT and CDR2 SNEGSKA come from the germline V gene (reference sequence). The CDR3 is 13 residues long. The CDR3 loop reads CSASRSGGGELYF. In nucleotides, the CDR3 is TGCAGTGCATCGCGATCGGGTGGCGGGGAGCTGTATTTT.

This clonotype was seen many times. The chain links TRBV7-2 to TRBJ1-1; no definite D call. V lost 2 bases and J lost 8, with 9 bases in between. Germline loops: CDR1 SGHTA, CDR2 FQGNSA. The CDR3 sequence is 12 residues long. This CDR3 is CASSLYGGEAFF. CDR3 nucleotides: TGTGCCAGCAGCTTATATGGCGGCGAAGCTTTCTTT.

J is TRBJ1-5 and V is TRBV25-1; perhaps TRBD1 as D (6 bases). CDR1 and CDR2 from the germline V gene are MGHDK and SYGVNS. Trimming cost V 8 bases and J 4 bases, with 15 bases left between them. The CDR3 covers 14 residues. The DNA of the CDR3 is TGTGCCAGCGCGTGGGGACACGCGAATCAGCCCCAGCATTTT. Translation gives CASAWGHANQPQHF.

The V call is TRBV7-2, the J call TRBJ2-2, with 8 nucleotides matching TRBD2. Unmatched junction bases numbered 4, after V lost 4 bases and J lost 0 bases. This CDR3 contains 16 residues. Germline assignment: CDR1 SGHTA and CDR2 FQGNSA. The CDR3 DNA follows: TGTGCCAGCAGCTGGACTAGCCCCCCGAACACCGGGGAGCTGTTTTTT. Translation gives CASSWTSPPNTGELFF.

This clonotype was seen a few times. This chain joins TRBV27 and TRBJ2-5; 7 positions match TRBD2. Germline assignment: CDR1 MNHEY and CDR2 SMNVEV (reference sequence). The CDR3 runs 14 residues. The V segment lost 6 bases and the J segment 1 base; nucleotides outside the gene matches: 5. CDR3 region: CASRRAGAQETQYF. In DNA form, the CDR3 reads TGTGCCAGCAGGAGGGCGGGAGCCCAAGAGACCCAGTACTTC.

The CDR3 sequence is CASSPRTNRTTLAGRMYEQYF. The CDR3 DNA reads as TGTGCCAGCTCCCCGAGGACAAATAGGACAACCCTAGCGGGAAGGATGTACGAGCAGTACTTC. The V gene is TRBV18, the J gene TRBJ2-7; 9 bases are shared with TRBD2. V gave up 6 bases and J gave up 4 bases; unmatched junction bases: 28. This CDR3 is built from 21 residues. Germline lookup yields CDR1 KGHSH and CDR2 LQKENI.

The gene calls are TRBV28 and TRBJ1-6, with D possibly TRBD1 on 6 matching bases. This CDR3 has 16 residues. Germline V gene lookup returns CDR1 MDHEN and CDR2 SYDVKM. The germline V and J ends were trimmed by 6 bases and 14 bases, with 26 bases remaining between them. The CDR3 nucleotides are TGTGCCAGCAGCACTACCGCCGACCCCCCGAGGGGGGCCCTCCACTTT. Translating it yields CASSTTADPPRGALHF. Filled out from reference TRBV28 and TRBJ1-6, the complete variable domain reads DVKVTQSSRYLVKRTGEKVFLECVQDMDHENMFWYRQDPGLGLRLIYFSYDVKMKEKGDIPEGYSVSREKKERFSLILESASTNQTSMYLCASSTTADPPRGALHFGNGTRLTVT.

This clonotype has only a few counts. In DNA, the CDR3 is TGTGCCAGCAACAGACAGGAGAACACTGAAGCTTTCTTT. It is translated as CASNRQENTEAFF. The V gene is TRBV7-9, the J gene TRBJ1-1, with D possibly being TRBD1 (6 bases). The CDR3 loop spans 13 amino acids. The germline V gene has CDR1 SEHNR and CDR2 FQNEAQ (reference sequence). The V end was cut by 7 bases, the J end by 1 base, with 10 bases between.

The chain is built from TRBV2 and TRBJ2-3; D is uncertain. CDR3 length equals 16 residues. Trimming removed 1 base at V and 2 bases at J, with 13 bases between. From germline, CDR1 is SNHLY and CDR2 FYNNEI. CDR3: CASSEDISGATDTQYF. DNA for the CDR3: TGTGCCAGCAGTGAAGACATCTCTGGTGCCACAGATACGCAGTATTTT.